This entry is about one T cell receptor (beta chain). Its antigen remains unidentified. Base qualities are not provided; no much larger clone lies one nucleotide away. The library was built by means of PCR. The instrument given in TCRdb is Illumina HiSeq 2500. To reduce PCR and sequencing biases, unique molecular identifiers were incorporated into the TCR beta cDNA libraries. Every 1 to 10 million input T cells yielded roughly 0.5 million cDNA molecules, meaning each molecule approximated one T cell. The same protocol used for the earlier healthy control dataset was applied to prepare and sequence the patient libraries. Samples belonging to the same batch were prepared together, multiplexed and sequenced on a shared HiSeq lane. Turning to the authors' computational methods: MIGEC handled the raw barcoded reads, throwing out single-read molecular identifier groups before consensus assembly and CDR3 extraction. Clonotype tables were post-analysed with VDJtools, and diversity was normalized by down-sampling all datasets to the smallest sample size. Repertoire overlap clustering matched CDR3 amino acid but not nucleotide sequences to correct batch-related cross-sample contamination. The public reads were quality trimmed at Q25 with fastp and then assembled into clones with MiXCR by TCRdb, keeping productive beta chains. CDR3 protein sequences are deduplicated, and each keeps its most common genes and DNA. These V and J calls rely on TCRdb rather than the paper's analysis. The table for this sample lists approximately 360,000 distinct CDR3 sequences; about a third of them were counted only once. The top ten clones comprise around 15% of the sample.

To demonstrate the VDJtools post-analysis software, the study profiled TCR beta repertoires from the peripheral blood of around 13 young patients with multiple sclerosis. The multiple sclerosis patients were children and adolescents between roughly 6 and 16 years of age. A distance of 19 bases separates the germline ends of V and J, which lose 5 bases and 10 bases respectively. The germline V gene yields SGHVS for CDR1 and FQNEAQ for CDR2. The cysteine opens and the phenylalanine closes a CDR3 of 14 amino acids. The entry retains the CDR3 DNA only, 42 bases that are in frame from base 1. The data were taken from a study of post-analysis software for immune sequencing data (dated by TCRdb to the mid-2010s). General notes on the study: Disease courses on record covered relapsing-remitting, secondary progressive and progressive-relapsing multiple sclerosis, though some patients had no subtype annotation. Patient repertoires were compared against roughly 12 previously published healthy control repertoires from donors aged roughly 6 to 26 years. A subset of samples was prepared in parallel using single-end sample barcoding, then pooled and co-amplified after Illumina adapter ligation. What the authors observed across the whole study: Several TRBV segments, including TRBV5-6, TRBV5-1 and TRBV20-1, were significantly more frequent in patients than controls. Direct clustering with F measure revealed strong co-clustering of samples prepared in the same batch, which led to a batch-effect correction. Significantly lower normalized Chao1 diversity was found in multiple sclerosis patients than in controls, suggesting substantial peripheral T-cell clonal expansion. The control group was slightly older than the multiple sclerosis patient group.

The sample comprised blood. This TCR was sampled from a girl aged 5-17 years with multiple sclerosis. This chain is built from TRBV7-8 and TRBJ2-3; D gene: possibly TRBD1, on 6 matching bases. The DNA sequence is as follows: TGTGCCAGCAGCCTAAACAGGGAGCTCAGTGCGCAGTATTTT. Translated, this gives CASSLNRELSAQYF.